The T cell receptor beta chain under discussion was sequenced for a study of T cell therapy after organ transplantation. At the level of the study: Blood for the long-term post-therapy sample came 20 to 29 weeks after therapy. Study conclusions and caveats: Pretherapy CD8 clonality inversely correlated with its fold change after therapy. Both transferred clonotypes and endogenous ones absent from products apparently reconstituted.

Between the trimmed V and J ends, which lost 4 bases and 5 bases, there was a span of 12 bases. In germline, CDR1 is SGDLS, CDR2 YYNGEE. The CDR3 spans 13 residues. With regard to this clone: The antigen remains undetermined.

Sample time point: 20-29 weeks after completion of therapy. Sequenced by immunoSEQ multiplex PCR; TCRdb stores in-frame clones only, minus some. The sample gives fewer than 25,000 clones, over 80% of which show up once; around a third is in the top ten. The source is a human patient who had received a solid organ transplant and had CMV disease. The graft donor may have given rise to some T cells. This chain links TRBV9 with TRBJ1-1; D not resolved. Sequences were derived from CD8+ T cells from blood, sampled after autologous CMV-specific T cell therapy. The CDR3 reads CASSQETVTEAFF. CDR3 DNA: TGTGCCAGCAGCCAAGAGACGGTTACTGAAGCTTTCTTT.